This TCR beta chain was sequenced during a study of cytomegalovirus exposure and HLA in healthy donors. Across the study: Within an early data release were about 85 million unique TCRs drawn from HLA-typed donors. When 350 to 500 donors were genotyped, roughly 78% of them were found to fall in the Caucasian-associated ancestry cluster.

V was shortened by 5 bases and J by 0 bases, with 7 bases between the two germline ends. The germline CDR1 and CDR2 sequences are GTSNPN and SVGIG (reference sequence). This CDR3 is 13 amino acids long. Study outcomes and limitations: In vitro assays verified that a few CMV-associated chains recognized CMV antigens specifically. Investigators reported 150 to 200 TCR beta chains as tied to cytomegalovirus.

The PCR made use of 60 Vbeta and 13 Jbeta primers. The method was immunoSEQ multiplex PCR; TCRdb's version includes in-frame clones alone and lacks a portion of them. The table has more than 45,000 clones, approximately 70% seen once; the top ten hold roughly 21%. Points on this clone: The antigen remains unidentified.

The sequenced sample was PBMCs. This receptor was identified in a woman in her fifties or sixties in good health and CMV-seropositive. This chain links TRBV30 with TRBJ1-4; D is undetermined. The CDR3 bases are TGTGCCTGGGGAGGAGCAACTAATGAAAAACTGTTTTTT. Translating it yields CAWGGATNEKLFF.